What follows is one T cell receptor (beta chain) and its context. Methods used by the authors: By means of reference gene primer amplification, nucleated cell counts were estimated. Repertoires were generated with immunoSEQ multiplex PCR, while TCRdb's copy carries only in-frame clones and drops some. From that table come the V and J calls and clone size; the DNA was used to work out D and trimming. The sample contains a few hundred thousand clones, more than 85% of which appear only once. The data stem from a study of blood T cell repertoires in COVID-19. Study overall: Samples of COVID-19 (acute and convalescent) were obtained from the United States, Italy and Spain. PBMCs, B-cell-depleted T cells, or T cells were the source of the cDNA or gDNA that made up the material.

The junction had 6 bases not matched to a gene; V was cut back by 4 bases and J by 2 bases. Germline V gene data show CDR1 as MGHRA and CDR2 as YSYEKL. This CDR3 contains 16 residues. The sequenced sample consisted of PBMCs or T cells enriched from blood (not recorded which). The sequence came from a woman aged 25 to 39 who had recovered from COVID-19. The chain employs TRBV4-1 and TRBJ1-1, with 11 nucleotides matching TRBD1. The CDR3 DNA reads TGCGCCAGCAGCCCAGGACAGGGGGCGTACAACACTGAAGCTTTCTTT. Encoded protein: CASSPGQGAYNTEAFF.